This TCR beta chain was sequenced in a study of blood T cells in healthy people across ages. PBMCs numbering at least 6 million were isolated per sample. Each sample provided at least 5 micrograms of extracted total RNA. Using a J-beta primer mix together with a sample-barcoded 5' primer, a second PCR was run for about 6 to 12 cycles. One entry per CDR3 protein results from TCRdb running MiXCR on the 5' RACE reads. The profile shows approximately 810,000 distinct CDR3 sequences, around 26% of them singletons. To note about this clonotype: Its antigen is unknown.

Study outcomes and limitations: Age advanced and TCR beta diversity per million T cells fell, roughly linearly. It was found that TCR beta diversity correlated strongly with the percentage of naive T cells.

The V end lost 2 bases, the J end lost 2 bases, and 10 bases lay between the germline ends. Per germline, CDR1 DFQATT and CDR2 SNEGSKA (reference sequence). CDR3 size: 13 residues. The chain couples TRBV20-1 to TRBJ2-7, with unresolved D. What was sequenced was blood. The TCR comes from a woman older than 75 in good health. CDR3 loop: CSARSGSTYEQYF. CDR3 coding DNA: TGCAGTGCTAGATCCGGAAGCACCTACGAGCAGTACTTC.